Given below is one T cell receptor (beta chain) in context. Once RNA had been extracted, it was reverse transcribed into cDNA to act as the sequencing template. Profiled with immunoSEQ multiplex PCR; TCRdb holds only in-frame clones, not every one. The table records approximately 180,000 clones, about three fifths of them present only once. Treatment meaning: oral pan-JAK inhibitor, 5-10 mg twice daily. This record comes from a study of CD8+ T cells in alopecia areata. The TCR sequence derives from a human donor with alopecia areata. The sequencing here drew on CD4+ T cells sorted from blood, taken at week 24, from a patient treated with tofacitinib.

Written as DNA, the CDR3 is TGTGCCAGCAGCTTAGGTCCGGCAGATACGCAGTATTTT. This encodes CASSLGPADTQYF. The chain is built from TRBV11-2 and TRBJ2-3, with D hard to call. The V gene lost 1 base and the J gene lost 4 bases, with 6 bases spanning the gap. CDR1 is SGHAT, CDR2 FQNNGV, per germline. There are 13 residues in the CDR3.